This T cell receptor beta chain was documented in a study of cytomegalovirus exposure and HLA in healthy donors. The CDR3 is 14 residues long. Germline V CDR1 and CDR2: SGHVS, FQNEAQ. J was trimmed by 6 bases and V by 3 bases; bases with no gene match: 1. Study findings and constraints: Sequencing depth across donors, presence/absence analyses assumed, was roughly uniform. By a later analysis, the bulk of CMV-associated TCR beta chains appeared HLA-restricted. Overall, approximately 180 TCR beta chains were annotated as cytomegalovirus-associated.

In regard to this clone: Its antigen is unknown.

PCR was performed using 60 Vbeta and 13 Jbeta primers. Clones were read by immunoSEQ multiplex PCR, and TCRdb kept only the in-frame ones, dropping some. The repertoire includes 100,000 or so clones, 80% to 90% of them detected once, and roughly 3.4% sits in the top ten. The clonotype comes from a man younger than 45 in good health and CMV-seropositive. This chain joins TRBV7-8 and TRBJ2-1; 11 bases agree with TRBD2. Sequencing was performed on PBMCs. The CDR3 is CASSFSGRANEQFF. CDR3 nucleotides: TGTGCCAGCAGCTTTAGCGGGAGGGCCAATGAGCAGTTCTTC.